These 15 T cell receptor beta chains were sequenced from one sample in a study of T cell clones after liver transplantation. The protocol was immunoSEQ multiplex PCR, while the TCRdb copy is restricted to in-frame clones and leaves out a portion. The sample has more than 95,000 clones, 75% to 90% seen once. Here the sequenced sample was CD4+ T cells from blood, taken before liver transplant. Receptor source: a human donor who received a liver transplant.

The V gene is TRBV27, the J gene TRBJ2-1, with TRBD2 identical over 14 bases. This CDR3 comprises 16 residues. V shed 6 bases, J shed 3 bases, and the junction held 4 bases outside the gene matches. Germline loops: CDR1 MNHEY, CDR2 SMNVEV (reference sequence). The CDR3 reads CASRRLAGGGYNEQFF. CDR3 in DNA: TGTGCCAGCAGAAGACTAGCGGGGGGGGGCTACAATGAGCAGTTCTTC.

The chain couples TRBV28 to TRBJ2-5, with D maybe TRBD1 (5 bases). CDR1 MDHEN and CDR2 SYDVKM come from the germline V gene. There are 13 residues in the CDR3. Trimming removed 7 bases from V and 5 bases from J, with 14 bases in between. The chain's CDR3 is CASTNWGAETQYF. The DNA of the CDR3 is TGTGCCAGCACTAACTGGGGCGCGGAGACCCAGTACTTC.

V usage is TRBV18 and J usage is TRBJ1-3; the D is unclear. Germline lookup yields CDR1 KGHSH and CDR2 LQKENI. The CDR3 is 13 amino acids. The V end was cut by 4 bases, the J end by 0 bases, with 4 bases between. This chain's CDR3 is CASSLISGNTIYF. The CDR3 DNA is TGTGCCAGCTCACTCATCTCTGGAAACACCATATATTTT.

Only a few counts were recorded for this clone. CDR3 in DNA: TGTGCCAGCAGCGAACCCGGGACCCCGGGGGCTAATGAAAAACTGTTTTTT. It translates to CASSEPGTPGANEKLFF. The chain carries TRBV5-4 and TRBJ1-4; maybe TRBD1 (5 bases). Germline loops: CDR1 SGHNT, CDR2 YYREEE (reference sequence). Trimming shortened V by 4 bases and J by 3 bases, and 19 bases separated the two germline ends. This CDR3 has 17 amino acids.

This clone was picked up one time. DNA for the CDR3: TGTGCCAGCAGCGGCAGTCAGTACGGTGGCTACACCTTC. Amino acid sequence: CASSGSQYGGYTF. The chain employs TRBV7-3 and TRBJ1-2; no clear D. Trimming stripped 5 bases from V and 7 bases from J, with 14 bases between. The CDR3 loop spans 13 amino acids. Per germline, CDR1 SGHTA and CDR2 FQGTGA. Full variable domain (missing parts from reference TRBV7-3 and TRBJ1-2): GAGVSQTPSNKVTEKGKYVELRCDPISGHTALYWYRQSLGQGPEFLIYFQGTGAADDSGLPNDRFFAVRPEGSVSTLKIQRTERGDSAVYLCASSGSQYGGYTFGSGTRLTVV.

This sequence joins TRBV28 and TRBJ1-2; possible D gene TRBD1, 5 bases. The CDR3 runs 14 residues. The germline gives CDR1 MDHEN, CDR2 SYDVKM. V lost 6 bases, J lost 0 bases, and 11 bases lay in between. CDR3 sequence: CASSPGPSNYGYTF. DNA of the CDR3: TGTGCCAGCAGCCCGGGACCTTCTAACTATGGCTACACCTTC.

The V gene is TRBV25-1, the J gene TRBJ2-7, with 10 nucleotides matching TRBD1. Losses at the gene ends were 4 bases for V and 0 bases for J; bases not matched to a gene: 9. This CDR3 has 17 amino acids. Germline V gene data show CDR1 as MGHDK and CDR2 as SYGVNS. Here the CDR3 reads CASSADRGPVYSYEQYF. The CDR3 coding sequence is TGTGCCAGCAGTGCAGACAGGGGGCCCGTTTACTCCTACGAGCAGTACTTC.

CDR3 residues: CASSYSVSSGNTIYF. In nucleotides, the CDR3 is TGTGCCAGCAGTTACTCGGTCAGCTCTGGAAACACCATATATTTT. This chain connects TRBV6-5 to TRBJ1-3; D is ambiguous. Germline V gene sequence: CDR1 MNHEY, CDR2 SVGAGI. CDR3 length: 15 residues. The V end was cut by 0 bases, the J end by 0 bases, with 6 bases between.

The chain is built from TRBV7-3 and TRBJ2-1, with unresolved D. Germline V CDR1 and CDR2: SGHTA, FQGTGA. Between the trimmed V and J ends, which lost 6 bases and 0 bases, there was a span of 6 bases. The CDR3 runs to 13 residues. The CDR3 nucleotides are TGTGCCAGCAGTATTAGCTCCTACAATGAGCAGTTCTTC. It is translated as CASSISSYNEQFF.

The chain is built from TRBV5-4 and TRBJ1-1; TRBD1 is a possible D gene (6 bases). Germline CDR1 and CDR2: SGHNT and YYREEE (reference sequence). This CDR3 is built from 16 residues. V was shortened by 4 bases and J by 0 bases, with 16 bases between the two germline ends. CDR3 region: CASSLRQGNMNTEAFF. The CDR3 DNA follows: TGTGCCAGCAGCCTTCGGCAGGGGAATATGAACACTGAAGCTTTCTTT.

This sequence joins TRBV2 and TRBJ1-2, with D perhaps TRBD1 (5 bases). Germline V gene lookup returns CDR1 SNHLY and CDR2 FYNNEI. The V and J ends lost 6 bases and 0 bases respectively, with 14 bases between them. This CDR3 has 15 residues. As DNA, the CDR3 is TGTGCCAGCAGAACATGGATAGGGGCTAACTATGGCTACACCTTC. It specifies CASRTWIGANYGYTF.

The rearrangement joins TRBV18 to TRBJ2-1; TRBD2 agrees at 15 bases. This CDR3 is built from 16 residues. The trim removed 6 bases at V and 5 bases at J, leaving 5 bases unmatched. Germline V gene sequence: CDR1 KGHSH, CDR2 LQKENI. The CDR3 nucleotides are TGTGCCAGCTCCCTCGGACTAGCGGGAGGGGACAATGAGCAGTTCTTC. Amino acids: CASSLGLAGGDNEQFF.

This clone has just a few counts. The chain recombines TRBV6-6 with TRBJ1-2, with D tentatively TRBD1 (5 bases). V lost 2 bases to trimming and J lost 3 bases, with 13 bases between them. The germline gives CDR1 MNHNY, CDR2 SVGAGI (reference sequence). This CDR3 region has 15 residues. CDR3 DNA sequence: TGTGCCAGCAGTTACGGACTCTTGGGGGACTATGGCTACACCTTC. Translated: CASSYGLLGDYGYTF.

V is TRBV10-1 and J is TRBJ1-5, with D uncertain. The V end was cut by 0 bases, the J end by 0 bases, with 3 bases between. From germline, CDR1 is WNHNN and CDR2 SYGVQD (reference sequence). The CDR3 sequence is 14 residues long. This CDR3 is CASSESGSNQPQHF. The DNA for the CDR3 is TGCGCCAGCAGTGAGTCTGGTAGCAATCAGCCCCAGCATTTT.

The genes are TRBV27 and TRBJ2-5; D remains unclear. The CDR3 is 16 residues long. The germline V gene encodes CDR1 MNHEY and CDR2 SMNVEV (reference sequence). V was clipped by 3 bases and J by 0 bases, with 14 bases between them. The CDR3 region has the DNA TGTGCCAGCAGTTTTTCAGGAAGGCACTACCAAGAGACCCAGTACTTC. Translating it yields CASSFSGRHYQETQYF.